One and the same sample provided the 9 T cell receptor delta chains below, sequenced in a study of gammadelta T cells in human blood. TCRdb re-called the RT-PCR reads through CATT. The sample includes about 400 delta-chain clones, roughly a third of them seen just once. The sequenced sample consisted of Vgamma9Vdelta2 gamma-delta T cells from cord blood. The receptor source for this set is a newborn.

By share, this clone ranks as large. The chain combines TRDV2 with TRDJ1; D gene ambiguous. The CDR3 runs 16 residues. CDR1 and CDR2 (germline): GEAIGNYY, EKD. V was cut by 0 bases and J by 0 bases, with 13 bases left in between. The DNA of the CDR3 is TGTGCCTGTGACACCGGGCTCCGCCCGTACACCGATAAACTCATCTTT. It encodes CACDTGLRPYTDKLIF.

Concerning this clone itself: This may come from a read error, since a much larger clone is one base off. J is TRDJ2 and V is TRDV2, with D possibly TRDD3 on 6 matching bases. TCRdb leaves out the J gene; it was filled in here by matching the DNA to germline. The CDR3 has 13 residues. V gave up 3 bases and J gave up 4 bases, with 8 bases separating them. From germline, CDR1 is GEAIGNYY and CDR2 EKD. CDR3 nucleotide sequence: TGTGCCTGTGACTCCTGGGGGACAGCACAACTCTTCTTT. Its translation is CACDSWGTAQLFF.

This clone is large by share. The chain employs TRDV2 and TRDJ3, with 13 bases fitting TRDD3. The germline V gene encodes CDR1 GEAIGNYY and CDR2 EKD. V lost 3 bases to trimming and J lost 1 base; unmatched junction nucleotides: 11. This CDR3 comprises 21 residues. CDR3 protein: CACDRVLGDTRKSWDTRQMFF. CDR3 DNA: TGTGCCTGTGACCGGGTACTGGGGGATACGCGCAAGTCCTGGGACACCCGACAGATGTTTTTC.

Notes on this clone: With only one base between it and a far larger clone, this is likely a read error. The J gene is TRDJ2, the V gene TRDV2; D not certain. The CDR3 has 15 amino acids. Germline CDR1 GEAIGNYY, CDR2 EKD. Deletions cut 7 bases from V and 4 bases from J, with 18 bases between. The DNA of the CDR3 is TGTGCCTGGAGGCGCAGGGACCCTCCGACAGCACAACTCTTCTTT. Translation: CAWRRRDPPTAQLFF.

This clone came up a few times. A far more abundant clone sits one base away, making this likely a read error. Additional DNA sequences in this sample encode the identical CDR3. The rearrangement links TRDV2 to TRDJ2; TRDD3 agrees at 8 bases. This CDR3 has 14 residues. CDR1 is GEAIGNYY, CDR2 EKD, per germline. The CDR3 DNA reads TGTGCCTGTGACACCTGGGGGATGACAGCACAACTCTTCTTC. Its protein is CACDTWGMTAQLFF.

This clone was picked up one time. A far bigger clonotype differs at one base, so this is likely a read error. The chain recombines TRDV2 with TRDJ3; TRDD3 aligns across 12 bases. TCRdb leaves out the J gene; it was filled in here by matching the DNA to germline. Germline-derived CDR1 and CDR2 are GEAIGNYY and EKD. This CDR3 comprises 20 residues. CDR3 sequence: CARDTGWGIRSSWDTRQMFF. In DNA form, the CDR3 reads TGTGCCCGTGACACCGGCTGGGGGATACGCAGCTCCTGGGACACCCGACAGATGTTTTTC.

This clone is labeled large. The J gene is TRDJ1, the V gene TRDV2; 9 bases are a match to TRDD3. Germline-derived CDR1 and CDR2 are GEAIGNYY and EKD. This CDR3 has 18 amino acids. Unmatched junction bases numbered 13, after V lost 3 bases and J lost 0 bases. The CDR3 DNA is TGTGCCTGTGACCCTAGGTACTGGGGGACCCCTTACACCGATAAACTCATCTTT. This sequence encodes CACDPRYWGTPYTDKLIF.

This clone was seen only a few times. This may come from a read error, since a much larger clone is one base off. The rearrangement joins TRDV2 to TRDJ1; the D is unclear. The CDR3 spans 14 residues. V was trimmed by 5 bases and J by 4 bases, leaving 16 bases between them. CDR1 is GEAIGNYY and CDR2 is EKD in the germline V gene. CDR3 loop: CACAHTEGDDKLIF. CDR3 bases: TGTGCCTGTGCCCATACTGAGGGAGACGATAAACTCATCTTT.

Worth noting for this clone: A far more abundant clone sits one base away, making this likely a read error. The chain employs TRDV2 and TRDJ3; 8 bases line up with TRDD3. Since TCRdb gives no J gene, matching the DNA to germline was used here to assign it. With V trimmed by 1 base and J by 4 bases, 5 bases remained unmatched. Germline CDR1 and CDR2: GEAIGNYY and EKD. CDR3 length: 17 amino acids. CDR3 bases: TGTGCCTGTGACACACCGGGGGATATTTGGGACACCCGACAGATGTTTTTC. Residues: CACDTPGDIWDTRQMFF.